This T cell receptor beta chain was obtained from a study of Ad26.COV2.S vaccination and SARS-CoV-2 variants. Whole-study context: The vaccine Ad26.COV2.S was put into the muscle once, or twice with 56 days between. General study points: The study found higher spike-specific TCR breadth in vaccine than placebo recipients. A substantial breadth of spike-specific CD8+ and CD4+ T cell responses after vaccination has been reported.

Profiled with immunoSEQ multiplex PCR; TCRdb holds only in-frame clones, not every one. The sample contains some 480,000 clones, about 83% of which appear only once. In regard to this clone: Antigen specificity is unknown.

Trimming took 1 base from V and 0 from J, leaving 21 bases between them. The CDR3 runs 19 residues. CDR1 MDHEN and CDR2 SYDVKM come from the germline V gene. The treatment here: roughly 18 received Ad26.COV2.S at low or high dose, single or two shots; 5 received placebo; per-sample allocation not given. It was on day 63 after the first vaccine or placebo injection that samples were taken. The sequence derives from a person between 18 and 59 years old who received the Ad26.COV2.S COVID-19 vaccine or a placebo. Material: peripheral blood, obtained in a trial of Ad26.COV2.S vaccine versus placebo. The chain combines TRBV28 with TRBJ1-2; the D is unclear. CDR3: CASSLSPGRSEISNYGYTF. The CDR3 nucleotides read TGTGCCAGCAGTTTATCCCCAGGACGGAGCGAAATTTCTAACTATGGCTACACCTTC.